This TCR beta chain was found in a study of graft-versus-host responses after intestinal transplantation. Across the study: Recipients had multivisceral, liver-intestinal, or isolated intestinal transplants.

CDR1 and CDR2 from the germline V gene are SGHDT and YYEEEE. The CDR3 runs 16 residues. Trimming cost V 4 bases and J 7 bases, with 18 bases left between them. Concerning this clone: Antigen specificity is unknown.

Only in-frame clones appear in the TCRdb table, and some are missing; sequencing was by immunoSEQ multiplex PCR. The profile shows more than 10,000 clones, more than 85% of them singletons. Whole-study findings and limits: Levels of circulating GvH clones at their peak were associated with early post-transplant HvG declines.

The material was PBMCs, obtained 950 to 1,200 days after intestinal transplantation. The gene calls are TRBV5-6 and TRBJ1-6, with D possibly being TRBD1 (5 bases). This TCR was recovered from a human patient who received an intestinal transplant, so some T cells may come from the graft donor. The CDR3 sequence: CASSGYPGLGNSPLHF. The CDR3 nucleotides read TGTGCCAGCAGCGGCTACCCGGGACTGGGAAATTCACCCCTCCACTTT.